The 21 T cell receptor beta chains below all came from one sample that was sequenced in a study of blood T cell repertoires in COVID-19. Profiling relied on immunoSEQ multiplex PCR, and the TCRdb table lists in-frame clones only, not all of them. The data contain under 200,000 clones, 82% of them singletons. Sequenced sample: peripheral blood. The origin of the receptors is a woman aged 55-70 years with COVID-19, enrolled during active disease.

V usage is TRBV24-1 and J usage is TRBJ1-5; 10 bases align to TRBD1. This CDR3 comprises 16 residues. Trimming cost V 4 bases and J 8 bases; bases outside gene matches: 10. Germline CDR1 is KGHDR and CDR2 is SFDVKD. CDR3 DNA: TGTGCCACCAGTGAGGGGACAGGGGTGCAATGGGAGCCCCAGCATTTT. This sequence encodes CATSEGTGVQWEPQHF.

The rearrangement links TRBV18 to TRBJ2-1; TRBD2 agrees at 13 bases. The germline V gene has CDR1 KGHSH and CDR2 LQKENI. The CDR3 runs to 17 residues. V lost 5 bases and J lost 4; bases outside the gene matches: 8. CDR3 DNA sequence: TGTGCCAGCTCAGCGGGACTAGCGGGGACCAATTACAATGAGCAGTTCTTC. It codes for CASSAGLAGTNYNEQFF.

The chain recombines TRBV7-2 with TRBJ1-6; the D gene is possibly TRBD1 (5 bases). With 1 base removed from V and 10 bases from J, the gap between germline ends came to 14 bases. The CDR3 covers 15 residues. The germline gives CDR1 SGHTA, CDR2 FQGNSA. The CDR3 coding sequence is TGTGCCAGCAGCTTAGGTGGGGGAGGATACTCACCCCTCCACTTT. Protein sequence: CASSLGGGGYSPLHF. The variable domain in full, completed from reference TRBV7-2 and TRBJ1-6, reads GAGVSQSPSNKVTEKGKDVELRCDPISGHTALYWYRQSLGQGLEFLIYFQGNSAPDKSGLPSDRFSAERTGGSVSTLTIQRTQQEDSAVYLCASSLGGGGYSPLHFGNGTRLTVT.

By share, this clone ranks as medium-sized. The CDR3: CASSDTSTGELFF. The CDR3 region has the DNA TGTGCCAGCAGTGACACTAGCACCGGGGAGCTGTTTTTT. The genes are TRBV6-4 and TRBJ2-2; tentatively, D is TRBD2 (5 bases). CDR3 length: 13 residues. V was trimmed by 2 bases and J by 4 bases, leaving 5 bases between them. Germline assignment: CDR1 MRHNA and CDR2 SNTAGT.

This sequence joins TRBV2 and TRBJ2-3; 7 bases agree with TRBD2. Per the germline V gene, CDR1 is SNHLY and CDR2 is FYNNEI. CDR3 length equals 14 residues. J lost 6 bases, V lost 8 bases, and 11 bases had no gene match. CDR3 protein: CASGLAAVVDTQYF. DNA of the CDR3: TGTGCCAGCGGGCTAGCGGCTGTGGTGGATACGCAGTATTTT.

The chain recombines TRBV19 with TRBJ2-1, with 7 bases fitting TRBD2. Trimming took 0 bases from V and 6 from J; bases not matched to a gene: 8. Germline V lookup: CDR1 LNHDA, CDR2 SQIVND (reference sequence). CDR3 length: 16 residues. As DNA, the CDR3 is TGTGCCAGTAGTATAGATAGGACTAGGAGGGGCAATGAGCAGTTCTTC. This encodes CASSIDRTRRGNEQFF.

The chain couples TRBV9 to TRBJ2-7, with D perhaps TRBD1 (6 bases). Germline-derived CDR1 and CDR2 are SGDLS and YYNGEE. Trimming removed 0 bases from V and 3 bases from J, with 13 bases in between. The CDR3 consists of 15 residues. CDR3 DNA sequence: TGTGCCAGCAGCGTAGGACGGACAGCTTTCTACGAGCAGTACTTC. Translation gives CASSVGRTAFYEQYF.

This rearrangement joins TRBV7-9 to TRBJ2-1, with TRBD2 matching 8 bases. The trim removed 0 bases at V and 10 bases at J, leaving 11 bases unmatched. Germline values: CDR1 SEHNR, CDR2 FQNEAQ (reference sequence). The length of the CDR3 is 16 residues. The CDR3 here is CASSLATSGGGREQFF. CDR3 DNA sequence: TGTGCCAGCAGCTTAGCCACTAGCGGAGGGGGGAGGGAGCAGTTCTTC.

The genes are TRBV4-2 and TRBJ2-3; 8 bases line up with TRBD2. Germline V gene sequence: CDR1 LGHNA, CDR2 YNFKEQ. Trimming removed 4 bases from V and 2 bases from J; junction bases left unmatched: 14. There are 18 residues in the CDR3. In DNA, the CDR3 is TGTGCCAGCAGCCGGGCCCAGGCCGTAGCGGGAATCACAGATACGCAGTATTTT. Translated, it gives CASSRAQAVAGITDTQYF.

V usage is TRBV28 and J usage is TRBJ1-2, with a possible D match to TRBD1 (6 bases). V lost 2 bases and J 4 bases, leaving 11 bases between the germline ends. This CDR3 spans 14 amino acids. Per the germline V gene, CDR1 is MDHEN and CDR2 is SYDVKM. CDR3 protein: CASSLVGTSYGYTF. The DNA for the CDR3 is TGTGCCAGCAGTTTAGTAGGGACATCCTATGGCTACACCTTC.

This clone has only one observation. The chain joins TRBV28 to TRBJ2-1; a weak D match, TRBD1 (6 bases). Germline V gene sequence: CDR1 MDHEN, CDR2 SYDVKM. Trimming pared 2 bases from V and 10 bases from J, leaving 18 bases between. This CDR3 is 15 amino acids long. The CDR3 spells CASSLTGNINGEQFF. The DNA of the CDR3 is TGTGCCAGCAGTTTAACAGGGAACATCAACGGGGAGCAGTTCTTC.

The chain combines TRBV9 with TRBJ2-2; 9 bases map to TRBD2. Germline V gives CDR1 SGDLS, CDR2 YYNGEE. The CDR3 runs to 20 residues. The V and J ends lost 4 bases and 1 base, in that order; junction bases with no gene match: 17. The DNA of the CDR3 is TGTGCCAGCAGCCCCAGCACCCGCGGGAGGGTAAAACTGAACACCGGGGAGCTGTTTTTT. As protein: CASSPSTRGRVKLNTGELFF.

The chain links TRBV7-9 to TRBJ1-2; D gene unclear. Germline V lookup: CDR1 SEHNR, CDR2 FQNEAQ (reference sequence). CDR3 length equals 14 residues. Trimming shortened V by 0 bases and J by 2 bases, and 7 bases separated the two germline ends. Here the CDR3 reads CASSLAVGNYGYTF. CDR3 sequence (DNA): TGTGCCAGCAGCTTAGCGGTGGGCAACTATGGCTACACCTTC.

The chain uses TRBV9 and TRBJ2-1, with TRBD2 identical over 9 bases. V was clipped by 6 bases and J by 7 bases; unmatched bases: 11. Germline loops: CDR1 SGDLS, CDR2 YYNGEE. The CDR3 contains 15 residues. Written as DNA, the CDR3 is TGTGCCAGCAATCTAGCGGGGAGTCTTTGGAATGAGCAGTTCTTC. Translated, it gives CASNLAGSLWNEQFF.

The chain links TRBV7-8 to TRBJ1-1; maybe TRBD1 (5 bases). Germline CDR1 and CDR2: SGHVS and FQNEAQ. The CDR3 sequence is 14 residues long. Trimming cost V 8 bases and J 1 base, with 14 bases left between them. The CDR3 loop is CASLSFGQNTEAFF. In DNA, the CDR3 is TGTGCCAGCCTAAGCTTCGGACAGAACACTGAAGCTTTCTTT.

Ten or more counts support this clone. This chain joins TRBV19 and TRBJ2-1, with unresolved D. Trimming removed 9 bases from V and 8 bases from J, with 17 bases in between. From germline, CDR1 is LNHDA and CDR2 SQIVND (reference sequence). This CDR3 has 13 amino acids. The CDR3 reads CASRLSGLDEQFF. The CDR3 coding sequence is TGTGCCAGCCGATTATCAGGTCTCGATGAGCAGTTCTTC.

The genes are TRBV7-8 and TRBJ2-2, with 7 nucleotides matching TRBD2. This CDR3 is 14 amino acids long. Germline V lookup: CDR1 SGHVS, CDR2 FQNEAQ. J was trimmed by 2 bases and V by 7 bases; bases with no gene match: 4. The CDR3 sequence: CASIAGVNTGELFF. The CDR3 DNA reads TGTGCCAGCATCGCGGGGGTTAACACCGGGGAGCTGTTTTTT.

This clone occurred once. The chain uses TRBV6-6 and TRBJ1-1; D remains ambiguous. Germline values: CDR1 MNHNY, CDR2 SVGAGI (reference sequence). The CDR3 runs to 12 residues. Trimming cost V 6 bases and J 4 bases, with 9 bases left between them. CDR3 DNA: TGTGCCAGCAGCCCCCCAGGCACTGAAGCTTTCTTT. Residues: CASSPPGTEAFF.

The CDR3 region has the DNA TGCGCCAGCAGCCCCGGGACAGGGCCAACAGATACGCAGTATTTT. The encoded protein is CASSPGTGPTDTQYF. The chain has TRBV5-1 and TRBJ2-3; 9 bases are shared with TRBD1. This CDR3 is 15 amino acids long. The V segment lost 4 bases and the J segment 3 bases; nucleotides outside the gene matches: 6. The germline V gene encodes CDR1 SGHRS and CDR2 YFSETQ.

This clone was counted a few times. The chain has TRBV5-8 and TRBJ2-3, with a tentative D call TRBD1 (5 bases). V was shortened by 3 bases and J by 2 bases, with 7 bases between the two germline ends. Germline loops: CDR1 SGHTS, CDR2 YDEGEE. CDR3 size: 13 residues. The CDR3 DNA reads TGTGCCAGCAGCTCCAGGGCCACAGATACGCAGTATTTT. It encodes CASSSRATDTQYF.

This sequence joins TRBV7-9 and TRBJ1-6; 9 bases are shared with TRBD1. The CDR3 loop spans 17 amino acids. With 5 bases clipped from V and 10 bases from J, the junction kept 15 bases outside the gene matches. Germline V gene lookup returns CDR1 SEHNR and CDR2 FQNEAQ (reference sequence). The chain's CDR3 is CASSLLLGTGRESPLHF. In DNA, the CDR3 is TGTGCCAGCAGCCTACTGTTAGGGACAGGGAGAGAATCACCCCTCCACTTT.